This T cell receptor beta chain emerged from a study of T cell responses to AZD1222 COVID-19 vaccine. Points from the study as a whole: It was only a handful of AZD1222 recipients who were seropositive at baseline. Epitopes outside B.1.351 and B.1.1.7 mutated regions reportedly drew nearly half of spike TCRs. Repertoire sampling occurred only after the peak T cell response. Spike-specific TCR breadth rose after two AZD1222 doses, and depth rose as well.

Counting both end residues, the CDR3 totals 12 amino acids. Germline CDR1 and CDR2: MDHEN and SYDVKM. Profiling relied on immunoSEQ multiplex PCR, and the TCRdb table lists in-frame clones only, not all of them. This sample has 70,000 to 95,000 clones; roughly 90% occur once, and the top ten carry around 8%. Remarks on this clone: Antigen specificity is unknown. Given the absence of the conserved phenylalanine or tryptophan at the CDR3 end, a read error is likely. It is unclear where the CDR3 begins or ends on the DNA, so no DNA is shown, and the CDR3 is as TCRdb lists it.

The chain recombines TRBV28 with TRBJ2-4; the D segment call TRBD1 is taken from the table without a DNA check. The clonotype was recovered from an adult who received the AZD1222 COVID-19 vaccine. Source: peripheral blood, taken 28 days after the second AZD1222 dose. The CDR3: CASSTPGQRPYV.